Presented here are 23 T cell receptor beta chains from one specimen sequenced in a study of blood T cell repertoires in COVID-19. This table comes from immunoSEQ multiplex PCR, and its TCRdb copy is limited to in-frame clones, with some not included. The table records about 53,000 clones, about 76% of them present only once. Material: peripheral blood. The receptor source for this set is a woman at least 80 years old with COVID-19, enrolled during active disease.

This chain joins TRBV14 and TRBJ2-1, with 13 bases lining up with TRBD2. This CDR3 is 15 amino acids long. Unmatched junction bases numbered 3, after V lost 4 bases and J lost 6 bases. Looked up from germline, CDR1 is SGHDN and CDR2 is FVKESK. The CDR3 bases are TGTGCCAGCAGCCCTGGACTAGCGGGAGCCAATGAGCAGTTCTTC. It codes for CASSPGLAGANEQFF.

The CDR3 DNA is TGTGCCAGTAGTATAGGAGGGGCTAGCGGGAGGGGTGAGCAGTTCTTC. This translates into CASSIGGASGRGEQFF. The gene calls are TRBV19 and TRBJ2-1, with 12 bases that match TRBD2. This CDR3 has 16 residues. Germline trimming cut 1 base from V and 9 bases from J; bases unmatched to any gene: 7. In germline, CDR1 is LNHDA, CDR2 SQIVND (reference sequence).

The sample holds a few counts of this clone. Here the CDR3 reads CASSHRGAGDYGYTF. The CDR3 nucleotides read TGTGCCAGCAGCCACAGGGGAGCGGGCGACTATGGCTACACCTTC. The V gene is TRBV11-1, the J gene TRBJ1-2, with 7 bases identical to TRBD1. Looked up from germline, CDR1 is SGHAT and CDR2 is FQDESV (reference sequence). This CDR3 is built from 15 residues. V shed 5 bases and J 3 bases; nucleotides not matched to a gene: 9.

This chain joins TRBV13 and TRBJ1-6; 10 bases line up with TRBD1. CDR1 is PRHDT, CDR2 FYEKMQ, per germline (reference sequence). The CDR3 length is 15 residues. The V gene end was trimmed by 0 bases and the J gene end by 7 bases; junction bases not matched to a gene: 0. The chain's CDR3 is CASSLGGQGNSPLHF. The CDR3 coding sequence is TGTGCCAGCAGCTTAGGGGGACAGGGGAATTCACCCCTCCACTTT.

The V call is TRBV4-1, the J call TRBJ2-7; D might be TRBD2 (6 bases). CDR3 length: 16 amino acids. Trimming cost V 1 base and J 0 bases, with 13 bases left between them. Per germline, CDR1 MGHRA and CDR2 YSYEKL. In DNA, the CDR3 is TGCGCCAGCAGCCAAGTTTTAGCGGTGAGCTCCTACGAGCAGTACTTC. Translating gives CASSQVLAVSSYEQYF.

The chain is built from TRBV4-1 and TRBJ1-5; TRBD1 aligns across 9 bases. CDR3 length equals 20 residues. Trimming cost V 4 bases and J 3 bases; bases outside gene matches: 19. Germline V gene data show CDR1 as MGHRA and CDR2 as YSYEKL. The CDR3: CASSRVQGAPLIGVNQPQHF. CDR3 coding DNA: TGCGCCAGCAGCCGCGTACAGGGGGCTCCTCTTATCGGCGTCAATCAGCCCCAGCATTTT.

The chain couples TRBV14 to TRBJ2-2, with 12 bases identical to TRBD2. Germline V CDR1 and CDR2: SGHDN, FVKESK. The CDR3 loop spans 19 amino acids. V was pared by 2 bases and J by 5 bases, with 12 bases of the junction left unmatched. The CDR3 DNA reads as TGTGCCAGCAGCCAATATATCCTAGCGGGAGGGCCGTGGACCGGGGAGCTGTTTTTT. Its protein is CASSQYILAGGPWTGELFF.

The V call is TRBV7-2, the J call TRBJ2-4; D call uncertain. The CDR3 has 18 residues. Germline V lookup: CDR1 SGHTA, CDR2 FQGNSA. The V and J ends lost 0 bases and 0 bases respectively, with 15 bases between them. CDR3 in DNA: TGTGCCAGCAGCTTAGCTGGGCAGACCATTCTAGCCAAAAACATTCAGTACTTC. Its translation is CASSLAGQTILAKNIQYF.

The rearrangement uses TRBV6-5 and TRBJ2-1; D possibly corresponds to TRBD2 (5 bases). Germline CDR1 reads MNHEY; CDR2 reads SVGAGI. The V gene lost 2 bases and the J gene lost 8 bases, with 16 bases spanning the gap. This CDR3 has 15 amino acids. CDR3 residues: CASSYETNLGHEQFF. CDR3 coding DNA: TGTGCCAGCAGTTACGAGACTAATTTAGGGCATGAGCAGTTCTTC.

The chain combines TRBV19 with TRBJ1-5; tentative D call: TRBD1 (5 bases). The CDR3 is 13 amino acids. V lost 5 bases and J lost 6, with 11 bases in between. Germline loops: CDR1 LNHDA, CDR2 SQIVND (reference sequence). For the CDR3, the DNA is TGTGCCAGTAGTCGGGGGGACGGTCAGCCCCAGCATTTT. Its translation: CASSRGDGQPQHF. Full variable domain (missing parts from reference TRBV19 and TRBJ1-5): DGGITQSPKYLFRKEGQNVTLSCEQNLNHDAMYWYRQDPGQGLRLIYYSQIVNDFQKGDIAEGYSVSREKKESFPLTVTSAQKNPTAFYLCASSRGDGQPQHFGDGTRLSIL.

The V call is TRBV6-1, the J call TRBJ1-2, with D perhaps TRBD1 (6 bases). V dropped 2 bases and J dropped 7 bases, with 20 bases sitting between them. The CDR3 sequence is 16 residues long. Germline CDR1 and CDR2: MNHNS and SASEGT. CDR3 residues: CASSERFQGFGGGYTF. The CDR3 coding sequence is TGTGCCAGCAGTGAACGGTTCCAGGGGTTTGGTGGTGGCTACACCTTC.

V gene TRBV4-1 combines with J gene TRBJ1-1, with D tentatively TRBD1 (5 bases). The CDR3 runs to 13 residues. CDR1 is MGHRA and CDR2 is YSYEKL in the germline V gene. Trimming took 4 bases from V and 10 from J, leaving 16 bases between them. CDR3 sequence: CASSPHGGLTAFF. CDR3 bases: TGCGCCAGCAGCCCCCATGGGGGGTTGACAGCTTTCTTT.

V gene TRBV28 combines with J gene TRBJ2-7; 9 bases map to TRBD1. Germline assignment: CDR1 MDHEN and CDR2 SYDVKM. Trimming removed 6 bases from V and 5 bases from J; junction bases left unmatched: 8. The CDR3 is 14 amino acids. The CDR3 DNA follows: TGTGCCAGCAGCCTGACAGGGGGGAAAAACGAGCAGTACTTC. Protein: CASSLTGGKNEQYF. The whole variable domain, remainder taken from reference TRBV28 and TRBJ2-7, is DVKVTQSSRYLVKRTGEKVFLECVQDMDHENMFWYRQDPGLGLRLIYFSYDVKMKEKGDIPEGYSVSREKKERFSLILESASTNQTSMYLCASSLTGGKNEQYFGPGTRLTVT.

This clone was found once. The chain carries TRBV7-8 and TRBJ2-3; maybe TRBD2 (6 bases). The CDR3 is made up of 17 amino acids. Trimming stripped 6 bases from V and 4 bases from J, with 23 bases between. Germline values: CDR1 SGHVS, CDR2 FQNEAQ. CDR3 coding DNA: TGTGCCAGCAGGTCCCCCCTCGGGGGAAGTGGGGCAGATACGCAGTATTTT. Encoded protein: CASRSPLGGSGADTQYF.

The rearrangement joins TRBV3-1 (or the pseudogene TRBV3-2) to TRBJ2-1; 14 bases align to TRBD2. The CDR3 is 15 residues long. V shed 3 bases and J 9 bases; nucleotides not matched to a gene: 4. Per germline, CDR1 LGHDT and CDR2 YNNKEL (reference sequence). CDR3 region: CASSQTSGRAVEQFF. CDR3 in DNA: TGTGCCAGCAGCCAGACTAGCGGGAGGGCCGTTGAGCAGTTCTTC.

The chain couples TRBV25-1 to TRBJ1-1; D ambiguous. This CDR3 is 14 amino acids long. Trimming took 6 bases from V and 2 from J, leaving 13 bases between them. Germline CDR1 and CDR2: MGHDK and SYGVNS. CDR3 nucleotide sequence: TGTGCCAGCAGCCCCCTGAGAGTTAACACTGAAGCTTTCTTT. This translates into CASSPLRVNTEAFF.

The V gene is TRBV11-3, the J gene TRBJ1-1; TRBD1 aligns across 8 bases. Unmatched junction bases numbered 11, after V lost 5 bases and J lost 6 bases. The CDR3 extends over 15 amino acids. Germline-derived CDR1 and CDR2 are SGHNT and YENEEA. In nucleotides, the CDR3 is TGTGCCAGCAGCCGGGGTCACAGGGGGGTTGCTGAAGCTTTCTTT. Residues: CASSRGHRGVAEAFF.

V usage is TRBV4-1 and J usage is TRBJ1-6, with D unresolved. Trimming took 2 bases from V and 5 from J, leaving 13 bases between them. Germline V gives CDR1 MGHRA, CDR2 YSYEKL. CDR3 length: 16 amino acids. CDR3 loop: CASSQLDLRDNSPLHF. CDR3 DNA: TGCGCCAGCAGCCAACTAGATCTGAGGGATAATTCACCCCTCCACTTT.

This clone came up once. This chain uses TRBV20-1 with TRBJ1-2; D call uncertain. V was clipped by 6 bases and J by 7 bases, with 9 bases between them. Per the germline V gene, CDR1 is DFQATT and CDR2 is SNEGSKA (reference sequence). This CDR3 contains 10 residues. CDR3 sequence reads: CSAGSTGYTF. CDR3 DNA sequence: TGCAGTGCCGGGTCCACTGGCTACACCTTC.

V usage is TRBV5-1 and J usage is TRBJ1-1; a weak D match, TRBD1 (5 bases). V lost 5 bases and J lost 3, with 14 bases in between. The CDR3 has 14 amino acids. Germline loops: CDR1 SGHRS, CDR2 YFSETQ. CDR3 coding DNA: TGCGCCAGCAGACTTCAGGGAGGGGACACTGAAGCTTTCTTT. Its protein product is CASRLQGGDTEAFF. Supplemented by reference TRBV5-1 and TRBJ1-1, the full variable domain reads KAGVTQTPRYLIKTRGQQVTLSCSPISGHRSVSWYQQTPGQGLQFLFEYFSETQRNKGNFPGRFSGRQFSNSRSEMNVSTLELGDSALYLCASRLQGGDTEAFFGQGTRLTVV.

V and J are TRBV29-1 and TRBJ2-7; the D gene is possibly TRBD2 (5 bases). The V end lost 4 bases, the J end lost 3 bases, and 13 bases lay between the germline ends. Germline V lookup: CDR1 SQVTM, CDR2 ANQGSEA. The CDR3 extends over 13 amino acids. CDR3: CSVVGQEVYEQYF. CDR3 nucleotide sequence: TGCAGCGTTGTCGGGCAGGAGGTCTACGAGCAGTACTTC.

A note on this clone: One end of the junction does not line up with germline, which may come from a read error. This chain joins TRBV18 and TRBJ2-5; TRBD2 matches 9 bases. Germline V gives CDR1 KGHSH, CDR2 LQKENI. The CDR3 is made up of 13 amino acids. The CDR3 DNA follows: TGTGCCAGCTCACCAAACGGACTAGCGCTCCTCCACTTC. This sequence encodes CASSPNGLALLHF.

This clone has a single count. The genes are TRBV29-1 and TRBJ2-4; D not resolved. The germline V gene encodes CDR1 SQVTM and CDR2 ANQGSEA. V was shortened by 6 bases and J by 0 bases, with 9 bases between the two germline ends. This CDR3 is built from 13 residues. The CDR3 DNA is TGCAGCGTGAGTTCAGGAGCCAAAAACATTCAGTACTTC. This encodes CSVSSGAKNIQYF. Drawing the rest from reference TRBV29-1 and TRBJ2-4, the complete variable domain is SAVISQKPSRDICQRGTSLTIQCQVDSQVTMMFWYRQQPGQSLTLIATANQGSEATYESGFVIDKFPISRPNLTFSTLTVSNMSPEDSSIYLCSVSSGAKNIQYFGAGTRLSVL.